The 3 T cell receptor beta chains in this list originate from one sample, sequenced in a study of cytomegalovirus exposure and HLA in healthy donors. The PCR contained 60 Vbeta and 13 Jbeta primers. The table came from immunoSEQ multiplex PCR; TCRdb's copy has only in-frame clones and leaves some out. Of about 150,000 clones listed, 66% are singletons. The sample comprised PBMCs. These receptors came from a human donor in good health.

This rearrangement joins TRBV9 to TRBJ1-2, with a weak D call TRBD1 (5 bases). Germline V gene lookup returns CDR1 SGDLS and CDR2 YYNGEE. V lost 3 bases and J lost 8, with 20 bases in between. This CDR3 region has 15 residues. The CDR3 protein is CASSAAPREWRGYTF. As DNA, the CDR3 is TGTGCCAGCAGCGCTGCCCCCAGGGAATGGAGAGGCTACACCTTC.

This clone showed up just a few times. This chain connects TRBV29-1 to TRBJ2-1, with D tentatively TRBD1 (6 bases). The V end lost 2 bases, the J end lost 6 bases, and 11 bases lay between the germline ends. Germline CDR1 is SQVTM and CDR2 is ANQGSEA. This CDR3 region has 13 residues. The CDR3 DNA sequence: TGCAGCGTTGAACTGGACAGACCCAATGAGCAGTTCTTC. It yields the protein CSVELDRPNEQFF.

This chain uses TRBV5-1 with TRBJ2-1, with 7 bases identical to TRBD2. Per the germline V gene, CDR1 is SGHRS and CDR2 is YFSETQ. After removal of 0 bases from V and 3 bases from J, the junction contained 12 bases not matched to a gene. The CDR3 runs to 18 residues. For the CDR3, the DNA is TGCGCCAGCAGCTTGGCGTTTTCGGTAGCGGGTAACTACAATGAGCAGTTCTTC. Translated: CASSLAFSVAGNYNEQFF.